A single sample is the source of the 22 T cell receptor beta chains below, sequenced in a study of graft-versus-host responses after intestinal transplantation. These receptors are not linked to any known antigen. Data came from immunoSEQ multiplex PCR; TCRdb stores just in-frame clones and leaves some out. The data contain approximately 90,000 clones, roughly 90% of them seen just once; the ten biggest clones take up roughly 0.36%. Sequenced here: unstimulated CD8+ T cells sorted from spleen or lymph node cells, sampled before transplant. The receptors shown here come from a human donor who was the organ donor for an intestinal transplant.

The V and J genes are TRBV5-4 and TRBJ2-7, with D possibly TRBD2 on 7 matching bases. Trimming stripped 2 bases from V and 3 bases from J, with 12 bases between. The CDR3 has 14 amino acids. Germline CDR1 SGHNT, CDR2 YYREEE (reference sequence). The CDR3 DNA is TGTGCCAGCAGCTTCCGGGGGGCGAGCTACGAGCAGTACTTC. Translating gives CASSFRGASYEQYF.

The chain couples TRBV4-1 to TRBJ2-5, with a weak D call TRBD1 (6 bases). CDR3 size: 15 residues. V was pared by 2 bases and J by 4 bases, with 14 bases between. CDR1 and CDR2 (germline): MGHRA, YSYEKL. CDR3 sequence: CASSQLDQGRETQYF. CDR3 nucleotides: TGCGCCAGCAGCCAACTCGATCAGGGGCGAGAGACCCAGTACTTC.

V usage is TRBV4-2 and J usage is TRBJ2-5; tentative D call: TRBD1 (6 bases). The V gene's germline CDR1 is LGHNA and CDR2 YNFKEQ. The CDR3 length is 17 residues. Trimming took off 0 bases at V and 4 bases at J, with 18 bases between the two ends. CDR3 nucleotides: TGTGCCAGCAGCCAAGAATCCTTAGGGCAGGGGCTAGAGACCCAGTACTTC. It translates to CASSQESLGQGLETQYF.

The CDR3 here is CASSPPRDRVRTF. DNA of the CDR3: TGTGCCAGCAGCCCCCCCCGGGACAGGGTTCGAACCTTC. The chain uses TRBV7-9 and TRBJ1-2; TRBD1 matches 9 bases. This CDR3 has 13 amino acids. Germline V gene data show CDR1 as SEHNR and CDR2 as FQNEAQ (reference sequence). The V gene end was trimmed by 5 bases and the J gene end by 14 bases; junction bases not matched to a gene: 12. Full variable domain (missing parts from reference TRBV7-9 and TRBJ1-2): DTGVSQNPRHKITKRGQNVTFRCDPISEHNRLYWYRQTLGQGPEFLTYFQNEAQLEKSRLLSDRFSAERPKGSFSTLEIQRTEQGDSAMYLCASSPPRDRVRTFGSGTRLTVV.

The chain carries TRBV9 and TRBJ2-3; D gene unclear. Germline V lookup: CDR1 SGDLS, CDR2 YYNGEE. The CDR3 loop spans 12 amino acids. Trimming cost V 5 bases and J 3 bases, with 7 bases left between them. CDR3 in amino acids: CASSSGTDTQYF. The CDR3 DNA sequence: TGTGCCAGCAGTTCCGGGACAGATACGCAGTATTTT.

This chain uses TRBV11-2 with TRBJ1-4; possible D gene TRBD1, 6 bases. The V and J ends lost 7 bases and 5 bases respectively, with 14 bases between them. CDR3 length equals 14 residues. Germline CDR1 reads SGHAT; CDR2 reads FQNNGV. The CDR3 loop reads CASTITGGNEKLFF. The CDR3 bases are TGTGCCAGCACTATTACTGGGGGCAATGAAAAACTGTTTTTT.

The V and J genes are TRBV6-5 and TRBJ2-7; TRBD2 is a possible D gene (5 bases). Germline values: CDR1 MNHEY, CDR2 SVGAGI. The CDR3 is made up of 14 amino acids. V shed 6 bases and J shed 2 bases, with 14 bases lying between them. In nucleotides, the CDR3 is TGTGCCAGCAGCTGGAGGCTGATACCCTACGAGCAGTACTTC. Its translation is CASSWRLIPYEQYF.

This clone was counted a few times. The chain uses TRBV7-9 and TRBJ1-1; D uncertain. V lost 5 bases, J lost 4 bases, and 14 bases lay in between. Germline V gene lookup returns CDR1 SEHNR and CDR2 FQNEAQ (reference sequence). The CDR3 extends over 14 amino acids. DNA for the CDR3: TGTGCCAGCAGCGAAAGGACGGGAACCACTGAAGCTTTCTTT. This codes for CASSERTGTTEAFF.

The chain carries TRBV6-5 and TRBJ1-1; D remains ambiguous. CDR3 length equals 12 residues. CDR1 and CDR2 from the germline V gene are MNHEY and SVGAGI. V lost 6 bases to trimming and J lost 0 bases, with 5 bases between them. In DNA, the CDR3 is TGTGCCAGCAGCCAATTGAACACTGAAGCTTTCTTT. Protein: CASSQLNTEAFF.

The chain couples TRBV28 to TRBJ2-5, with 8 bases aligning to TRBD1. V dropped 6 bases and J dropped 5; count of bases not matched to a gene: 5. Looked up from germline, CDR1 is MDHEN and CDR2 is SYDVKM. The CDR3 extends over 13 amino acids. DNA of the CDR3: TGTGCCAGCAGCCGACAGGGGTGGGAGACCCAGTACTTC. This sequence encodes CASSRQGWETQYF.

CDR3 in amino acids: CASSLGPAGPEQYF. As DNA, the CDR3 is TGCGCCAGCAGCCTGGGCCCGGCAGGGCCCGAGCAGTACTTC. V and J are TRBV5-1 and TRBJ2-7; D is perhaps TRBD1 (5 bases). V was pared by 4 bases and J by 6 bases, with 17 bases between. CDR1 SGHRS and CDR2 YFSETQ come from the germline V gene. The CDR3 sequence is 14 residues long.

The CDR3 nucleotides are TGCGCCAGCAGCTCGGTGACAGGGGGAGGGAGCACTGAAGCTTTCTTT. Translating it yields CASSSVTGGGSTEAFF. The chain recombines TRBV5-1 with TRBJ1-1, with 9 bases matching TRBD1. This CDR3 spans 16 amino acids. J lost 4 bases, V lost 3 bases, and 10 bases had no gene match. Per germline, CDR1 SGHRS and CDR2 YFSETQ.

The gene calls are TRBV6-6 and TRBJ2-7; unclear D gene. The CDR3 extends over 16 amino acids. Per germline, CDR1 MNHNY and CDR2 SVGAGI (reference sequence). The V end lost 0 bases, the J end lost 0 bases, and 12 bases lay between the germline ends. CDR3 nucleotides: TGTGCCAGCAGTTACTCGAAAAACAGCCTCTCCTACGAGCAGTACTTC. It specifies CASSYSKNSLSYEQYF.

V and J are TRBV4-3 and TRBJ2-3; D unclear. The CDR3 runs 16 residues. CDR1 LGHNA and CDR2 YSLEER come from the germline V gene. Trimming stripped 0 bases from V and 0 bases from J, with 10 bases between. The CDR3 spells CASSQDERGSTDTQYF. The DNA of the CDR3 is TGCGCCAGCAGCCAAGACGAACGCGGCAGCACAGATACGCAGTATTTT.

The genes are TRBV6-5 and TRBJ1-1; D is ambiguous. CDR1 and CDR2 (germline): MNHEY, SVGAGI. The length of the CDR3 is 12 residues. V was shortened by 6 bases and J by 6 bases, with 11 bases between the two germline ends. The CDR3 loop reads CASSFPVPEAFF. Here the CDR3 DNA reads TGTGCCAGCAGCTTCCCGGTCCCTGAAGCTTTCTTT.

This chain connects TRBV19 to TRBJ1-6, with unresolved D. The CDR3 is 16 amino acids. Trimming took off 3 bases at V and 1 base at J, with 10 bases between the two ends. The germline CDR1 and CDR2 sequences are LNHDA and SQIVND (reference sequence). The DNA of the CDR3 is TGTGCCAGTAGTATCTCCAGGTTTTCCTATAATTCACCCCTCCACTTT. It encodes CASSISRFSYNSPLHF.

The chain employs TRBV5-4 and TRBJ2-3; 9 bases align to TRBD2. The germline V gene has CDR1 SGHNT and CDR2 YYREEE (reference sequence). Trimming removed 4 bases from V and 5 bases from J; junction bases left unmatched: 8. This CDR3 spans 15 amino acids. The CDR3 loop reads CASSPGLASEDTQYF. The DNA for the CDR3 is TGTGCCAGCAGCCCAGGACTAGCGTCTGAAGATACGCAGTATTTT.

This sequence joins TRBV7-9 and TRBJ2-3; D is undetermined. Trimming removed 1 base at V and 1 base at J, with 12 bases between. The CDR3 loop spans 16 amino acids. The V gene's germline CDR1 is SEHNR and CDR2 FQNEAQ (reference sequence). CDR3 in DNA: TGTGCCAGCAGCTTAGTGAGTGGCAGGCGCACAGATACGCAGTATTTT. This encodes CASSLVSGRRTDTQYF.

CDR3: CASSPRQGARYGYTF. The DNA for the CDR3 is TGTGCCAGCAGCCCGAGACAGGGGGCGCGGTATGGCTACACCTTC. The chain couples TRBV7-9 to TRBJ1-2; TRBD1 aligns across 10 bases. This CDR3 has 15 residues. The junction had 8 bases not matched to a gene; V was cut back by 5 bases and J by 5 bases. Per germline, CDR1 SEHNR and CDR2 FQNEAQ (reference sequence).

This CDR3 is CASQGGTNEKLFF. The CDR3 coding sequence is TGTGCCAGCCAGGGGGGAACTAATGAAAAACTGTTTTTT. This chain connects TRBV28 to TRBJ1-4, with TRBD1 matching 7 bases. V shed 8 bases and J 1 base; nucleotides not matched to a gene: 1. CDR3 length equals 13 residues. Per the germline V gene, CDR1 is MDHEN and CDR2 is SYDVKM.

The gene calls are TRBV2 and TRBJ2-5, with D possibly matching TRBD2 (6 bases). Germline V gene sequence: CDR1 SNHLY, CDR2 FYNNEI. Trimming cost V 6 bases and J 0 bases, with 11 bases left between them. The CDR3 runs 14 residues. The CDR3 bases are TGTGCCAGCAGCGATCGGGGGAACCAAGAGACCCAGTACTTC. As protein: CASSDRGNQETQYF.

The chain has TRBV9 and TRBJ2-7; weak D call: TRBD2 (6 bases). Trimming took 2 bases from V and 2 from J, leaving 14 bases between them. Germline CDR1 and CDR2: SGDLS and YYNGEE. The CDR3 covers 15 residues. CDR3 in DNA: TGTGCCAGCAGCGTCGGGGGTGACTCCACCTACGAGCAGTACTTC. It specifies CASSVGGDSTYEQYF.